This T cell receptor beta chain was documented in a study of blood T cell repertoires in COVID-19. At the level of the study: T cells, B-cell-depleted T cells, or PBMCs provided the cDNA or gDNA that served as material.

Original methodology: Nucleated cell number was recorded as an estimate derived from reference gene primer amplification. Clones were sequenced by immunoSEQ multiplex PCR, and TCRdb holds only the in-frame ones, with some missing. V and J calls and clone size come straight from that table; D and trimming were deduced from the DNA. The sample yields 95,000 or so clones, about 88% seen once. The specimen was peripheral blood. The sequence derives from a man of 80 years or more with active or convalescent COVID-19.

As DNA, the CDR3 is TGTGCCACCAGTGACTTCAGTACAGGGGGCTTTCAGCCCCAGCATTTT. Translating gives CATSDFSTGGFQPQHF. This chain connects TRBV24-1 to TRBJ1-5, with 9 nucleotides matching TRBD1. The CDR3 runs 16 residues. Trimming at V came to 4 bases and at J to 6 bases, leaving 9 bases not matched to a gene. From germline, CDR1 is KGHDR and CDR2 SFDVKD.